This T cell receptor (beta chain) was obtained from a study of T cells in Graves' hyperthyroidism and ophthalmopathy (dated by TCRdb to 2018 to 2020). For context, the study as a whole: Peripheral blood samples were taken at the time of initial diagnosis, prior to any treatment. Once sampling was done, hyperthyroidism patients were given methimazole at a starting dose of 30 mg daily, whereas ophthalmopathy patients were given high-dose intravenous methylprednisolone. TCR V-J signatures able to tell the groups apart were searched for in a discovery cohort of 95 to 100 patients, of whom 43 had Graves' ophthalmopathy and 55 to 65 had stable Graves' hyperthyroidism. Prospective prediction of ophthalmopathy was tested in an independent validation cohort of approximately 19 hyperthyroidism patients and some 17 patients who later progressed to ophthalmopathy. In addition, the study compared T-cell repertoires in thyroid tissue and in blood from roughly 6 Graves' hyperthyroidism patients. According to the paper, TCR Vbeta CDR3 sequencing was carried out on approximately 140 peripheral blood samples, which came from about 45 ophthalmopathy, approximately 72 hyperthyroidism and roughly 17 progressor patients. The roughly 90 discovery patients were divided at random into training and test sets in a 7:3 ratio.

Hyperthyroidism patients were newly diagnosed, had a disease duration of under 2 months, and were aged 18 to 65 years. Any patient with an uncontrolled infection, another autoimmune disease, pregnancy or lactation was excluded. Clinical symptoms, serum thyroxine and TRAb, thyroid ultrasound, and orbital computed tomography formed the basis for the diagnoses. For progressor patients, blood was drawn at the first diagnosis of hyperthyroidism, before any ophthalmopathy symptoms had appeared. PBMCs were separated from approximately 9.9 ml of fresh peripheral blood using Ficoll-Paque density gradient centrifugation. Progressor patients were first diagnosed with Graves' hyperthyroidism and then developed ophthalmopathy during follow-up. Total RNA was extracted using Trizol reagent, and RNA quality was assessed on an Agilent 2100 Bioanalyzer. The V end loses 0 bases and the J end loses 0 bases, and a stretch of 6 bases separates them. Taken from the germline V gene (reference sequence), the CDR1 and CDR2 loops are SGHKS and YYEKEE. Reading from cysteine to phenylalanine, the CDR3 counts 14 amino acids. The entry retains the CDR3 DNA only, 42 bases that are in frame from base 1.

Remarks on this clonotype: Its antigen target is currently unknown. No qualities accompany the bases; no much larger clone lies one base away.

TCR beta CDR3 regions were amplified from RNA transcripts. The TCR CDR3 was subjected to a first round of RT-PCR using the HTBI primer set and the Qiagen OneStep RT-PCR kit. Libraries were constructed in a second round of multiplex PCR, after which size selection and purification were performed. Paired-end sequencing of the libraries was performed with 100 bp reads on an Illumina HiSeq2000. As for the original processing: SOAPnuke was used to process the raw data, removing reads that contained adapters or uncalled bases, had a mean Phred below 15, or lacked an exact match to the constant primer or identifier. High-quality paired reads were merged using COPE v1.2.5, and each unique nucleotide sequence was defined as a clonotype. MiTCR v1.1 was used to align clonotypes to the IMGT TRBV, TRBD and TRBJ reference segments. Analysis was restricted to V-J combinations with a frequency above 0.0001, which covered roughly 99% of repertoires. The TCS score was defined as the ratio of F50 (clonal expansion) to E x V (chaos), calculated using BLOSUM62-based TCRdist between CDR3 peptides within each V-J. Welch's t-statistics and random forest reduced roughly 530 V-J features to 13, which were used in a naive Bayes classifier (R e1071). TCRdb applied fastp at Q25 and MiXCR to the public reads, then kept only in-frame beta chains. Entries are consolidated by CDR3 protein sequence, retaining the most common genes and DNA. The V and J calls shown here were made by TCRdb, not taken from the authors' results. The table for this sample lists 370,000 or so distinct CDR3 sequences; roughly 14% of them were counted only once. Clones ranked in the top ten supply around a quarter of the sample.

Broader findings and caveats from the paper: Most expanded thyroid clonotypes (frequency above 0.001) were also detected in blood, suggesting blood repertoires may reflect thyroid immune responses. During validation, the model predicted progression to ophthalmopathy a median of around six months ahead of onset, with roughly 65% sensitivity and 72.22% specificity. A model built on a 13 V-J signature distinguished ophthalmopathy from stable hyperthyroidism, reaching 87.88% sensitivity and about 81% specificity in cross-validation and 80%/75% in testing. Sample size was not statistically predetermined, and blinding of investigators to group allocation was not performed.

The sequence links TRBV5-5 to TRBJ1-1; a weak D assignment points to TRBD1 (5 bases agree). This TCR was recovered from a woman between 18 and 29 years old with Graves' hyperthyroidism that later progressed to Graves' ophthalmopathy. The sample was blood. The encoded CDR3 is CASSLDRMNTEAFF. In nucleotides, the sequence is TGTGCCAGCAGCTTGGACAGGATGAACACTGAAGCTTTCTTT.